These T cell receptor beta chains were read from a single sample in a study of T cell responses to AZD1222 COVID-19 vaccine. The table came from immunoSEQ multiplex PCR; TCRdb's copy has only in-frame clones and leaves some out. The top ten hold less than 2% of the sample, which has more than 150,000 clones, about nine tenths seen once. The sample here was peripheral blood, taken on day 0 of AZD1222 vaccination. The receptors derive from an adult in good health. The CDR3 runs from the conserved cysteine through the conserved F or W. The order of the fields is V gene, clone size, D gene, J gene, CDR3 DNA, CDR3 protein. The D gene is left open where the match is weak. For some rows the clone size is stated as once, few or many, or as a class when expanded; others skip it.

>TRBV18|NA|NA|TRBJ1-4
TGTGCCAGCTCACCACTCAAGAGTACGGGTGCAACTAATGAAAAACTGTTTTTT
CASSPLKSTGATNEKLFF
>TRBV27|NA|NA|TRBJ1-5
TGTGCCAGCAAACAGGGAGGCAATCAGCCCCAGCATTTT
CASKQGGNQPQHF
>TRBV11-2|NA|TRBD1|TRBJ2-7
TGTGCCAGCAGCTTAAGCCCCGGGACAGAGTACGAGCAGTACTTC
CASSLSPGTEYEQYF
>TRBV5-8|NA|NA|TRBJ2-7
TGTGCCAGCAGCTTTGGAACGGCAGGACGCTACGAGCAGTACTTC
CASSFGTAGRYEQYF
>TRBV6-1|NA|NA|TRBJ1-2
TGTGCCAGCAGTGAAGGAGGACCGACGTATGGCTACACCTTC
CASSEGGPTYGYTF
>TRBV27|NA|NA|TRBJ1-5
TGTGCCAGCAGTTCCACCTGGAATCAGCCCCAGCATTTT
CASSSTWNQPQHF
>TRBV27|NA|NA|TRBJ1-3
TGTGCCAGCAGCATGGGGGGGGCAGCTGGAAACACCATATATTTT
CASSMGGAAGNTIYF
>TRBV9|NA|TRBD2|TRBJ2-1
TGTGCCAGCACGGGACTAGCGGGAGTCCCCTCCTCCTACAATGAGCAGTTCTTC
CASTGLAGVPSSYNEQFF
>TRBV6-5|once|NA|TRBJ2-5
TGTGCCAGCAGTTACAGGGCTTATAACCAAGAGACCCAGTACTTC
CASSYRAYNQETQYF
>TRBV7-9|NA|TRBD2|TRBJ2-1
TGTGCCAGCAGCTTAGCGACTAGCGGGTACAATGAGCAGTTCTTC
CASSLATSGYNEQFF
>TRBV9|NA|NA|TRBJ2-3
TGTGCCAGCAGCGTAGTTGGTAGCACAGATACGCAGTATTTT
CASSVVGSTDTQYF
>TRBV7-9|NA|TRBD1|TRBJ1-1
TGTGCCACTCTCCGGGACAGGGGCACTGAAGCTTTCTTT
CATLRDRGTEAFF
>TRBV6-2/TRBV6-3|NA|NA|TRBJ1-1
TGTGCCAGCCGCCAAGGGACCTTGACGAACACTGAAGCTTTCTTT
CASRQGTLTNTEAFF
>TRBV6-5|NA|NA|TRBJ1-1
TGTGCCAGCAGGGCGCAAAGGGTTTTAGAAGCTTTCTTT
CASRAQRVLEAFF
>TRBV5-8|NA|NA|TRBJ1-5
TGTGCCAGCAGCTTTCAACGCCCGTGGGAGAATCAGCCCCAGCATTTT
CASSFQRPWENQPQHF
>TRBV19|NA|TRBD1|TRBJ2-3
TGTGCCTCCGTGGGACAGAACACAGATACGCAGTATTTT
CASVGQNTDTQYF
>TRBV7-2|once|NA|TRBJ1-1
TGTGCCAGCAGCTTTGGGGGTGATCACACTGAAGCTTTCTTT
CASSFGGDHTEAFF
>TRBV18|NA|NA|TRBJ2-5
TGTGCCAGCTCACCTTGGGAGACCCAGTACTTC
CASSPWETQYF
>TRBV19|NA|NA|TRBJ1-2
TGTGCCAGTAGTGCCGATGGCCGGGACGGCTCCTATGGCTACACCTTC
CASSADGRDGSYGYTF
>TRBV24-1|NA|NA|TRBJ2-1
TGTGCCACCAGTGATTTTGTTCAGGGGAAGCACAATGAGCAGTTCTTC
CATSDFVQGKHNEQFF
>TRBV12-5|NA|NA|TRBJ1-3
TGTGCTAGTGGTTTGGGCGACAGGATCTCTGGAAACACCATATATTTT
CASGLGDRISGNTIYF
>TRBV19|NA|NA|TRBJ1-4
TGTGCCAGTAAAGCGCTGGCCCGAAGGGGGAATGAAAAACTGTTTTTT
CASKALARRGNEKLFF
>TRBV10-3|NA|TRBD1|TRBJ1-2
TGTGCCATCAGCGCCCAGGGACAGGGATCGTATGGCTACACCTTC
CAISAQGQGSYGYTF
>TRBV7-9|once|NA|TRBJ2-5
TGTGCCAGCAGCCGTCGGGACTTTAGTTGGGAGACCCAGTACTTC
CASSRRDFSWETQYF
>TRBV4-2|once|TRBD2|TRBJ2-1
TGTGCCAGCAGCCAAGTAATAGCAGCGGGGGGCGGCAATGAGCAGTTCTTC
CASSQVIAAGGGNEQFF
>TRBV19|NA|NA|TRBJ1-1
TGTGCCAGTAGTAGAGGAGGGATTGGAAGAGAAGAAGCTTTCTTT
CASSRGGIGREEAFF
>TRBV27|NA|NA|TRBJ1-2
TGTGCCAGCAGTTTATGGCCCCGGGGCACCAGGAGCGGTCCTACAGCTAACTATGGCTACACCTTC
CASSLWPRGTRSGPTANYGYTF
>TRBV18|NA|NA|TRBJ2-7
TGTGCCAGCTCAAGGGACTGGACCTACGAGCAGTACTTC
CASSRDWTYEQYF
>TRBV5-4|NA|TRBD2|TRBJ2-7
TGTGCCAGCAGCTTGGGGGCGGGAGGGGGATACGAGCAGTACTTC
CASSLGAGGGYEQYF
>TRBV28|once|NA|TRBJ1-3
TGTGCCAGCAGTTTAAAAGTTGGCTCTGGAAACACCATATATTTT
CASSLKVGSGNTIYF
>TRBV9|NA|NA|TRBJ2-5
TGTGCCAGCAGCCCCCTGGTAGACGGATCTTTGGAGACCCAGTACTTC
CASSPLVDGSLETQYF
>TRBV3-1/TRBV3-2|few|NA|TRBJ2-7
TGTGCCAGCAGCCAAGAGGGGGGCCCCTACGAGCAGTACTTC
CASSQEGGPYEQYF
>TRBV28|NA|NA|TRBJ2-7
TGTGCCAGCAGAGGTCGACAAACGATTCACGAGCAGTACTTC
CASRGRQTIHEQYF
>TRBV5-1|NA|NA|TRBJ1-1
TGCGCCAGCAGCTTGGTCCCAGACACTGAAGCTTTCTTT
CASSLVPDTEAFF